This is a list of T cell receptor beta chains from one sample in a study of neurological immune-mediated disorders. TCRdb reanalysed the 5' RACE reads using MiXCR and keeps one entry per CDR3 protein. Among more than 40,000 distinct CDR3 sequences listed, about 2% were seen once. Sequencing was done on a sample of PBMCs. The origin of the receptors is a woman in her forties with multiple sclerosis. Each CDR3 is given with its conserved first and last residue. The D gene is left open where the match is weak. Only part of the rows carry a size: once, few, many, or a class if the clone is expanded.

.,many,TRBV20-1,TRBJ1-5,CSANRDSNQPQHF,TGCAGTGCAAACAGGGATAGCAATCAGCCCCAGCATTTT
.,many,TRBV27,TRBJ2-7,CASRRKEGAYEQYF,TGTGCCAGCAGACGGAAGGAGGGGGCCTACGAGCAGTACTTC
.,many,TRBV6-6,TRBJ2-2,CASRGVVGPNTGELFF,TGTGCCAGCAGGGGGGTGGTAGGACCGAACACCGGGGAGCTGTTTTTT
.,many,TRBV7-9,TRBJ1-3,CASRNSGLGQPSSGNTIYF,TGTGCCAGCAGGAATAGTGGCCTTGGACAACCGAGCTCTGGAAACACCATATATTTT
.,many,TRBV5-1,TRBJ2-5,CASSPQGRETQYF,TGCGCCAGCAGCCCTCAGGGGCGAGAGACCCAGTACTTC
.,many,TRBV20-1,TRBJ1-1,CSAYQGKAFF,TGCAGTGCTTATCAGGGTAAAGCTTTCTTT
TRBD1,many,TRBV6-8,TRBJ1-1,CASTYWDRETEAFF,TGTGCCAGCACCTACTGGGACAGGGAAACTGAAGCTTTCTTT
.,many,TRBV18,TRBJ2-7,CASSPPRGPRYEQYF,TGTGCCAGCTCACCACCTCGTGGTCCACGATACGAGCAGTACTTC
.,many,TRBV29-1,TRBJ2-3,CSVMRGSSTDTQYF,TGCAGCGTGATGAGGGGATCTAGCACAGATACGCAGTATTTT
TRBD1,many,TRBV9,TRBJ2-7,CASSVGQGGYEQYF,TGTGCCAGCAGCGTCGGACAGGGAGGCTACGAGCAGTACTTC
.,many,TRBV7-9,TRBJ1-3,CASSSWRDGNTIYF,TGTGCCAGCAGCTCCTGGCGTGATGGAAACACCATATATTTT
.,many,TRBV15,TRBJ1-1,CATSRASKAEAFF,TGTGCCACCAGCAGGGCCAGTAAGGCTGAAGCTTTCTTT
TRBD1,many,TRBV27,TRBJ2-1,CASSSLRGLHNEQFF,TGTGCCAGCAGTTCGCTCAGGGGGCTACACAATGAGCAGTTCTTC
TRBD2,many,TRBV7-2,TRBJ2-3,CASSYQSGGGPSTDTQYF,TGTGCCAGCAGCTACCAAAGCGGCGGGGGACCTAGCACAGATACGCAGTATTTT
.,many,TRBV5-1,TRBJ2-3,CASSYTTDTQYF,TGCGCCAGCAGCTACACCACAGATACGCAGTATTTT
.,many,TRBV7-6,TRBJ1-1,CASSRAGGFTEAFF,TGTGCCAGCAGCCGCGCGGGGGGGTTCACTGAAGCTTTCTTT
.,many,TRBV7-6,TRBJ1-4,CASSLSPMVSLFF,TGTGCCAGCAGCTTATCGCCCATGGTCAGTCTGTTTTTT
.,many,TRBV19,TRBJ2-2,CASIPWGRTKELFF,TGTGCCAGTATCCCATGGGGACGGACTAAGGAGCTGTTTTTT
.,many,TRBV5-1,TRBJ2-2,CASSLAVGGLNTGELFF,TGCGCCAGCAGCTTGGCTGTCGGGGGACTGAACACCGGGGAGCTGTTTTTT
.,many,TRBV27,TRBJ2-7,CASRGAAYEQYF,TGTGCCAGCAGAGGAGCGGCCTACGAGCAGTACTTC
.,many,TRBV20-1,TRBJ2-6,CSAFIRRGANVLTF,TGCAGTGCTTTCATACGGAGGGGGGCCAACGTCCTGACTTTC
.,.,TRBV4-1,TRBJ1-3,CASSQEGGYSGNTIYF,TGCGCCAGCAGCCAAGAAGGGGGGTACTCTGGAAACACCATATATTTT
.,many,TRBV18,TRBJ1-1,CASSPEITEAFF,TGTGCCAGCTCACCAGAGATCACTGAAGCTTTCTTT
.,many,TRBV9,TRBJ1-3,CASSALGGPGGNTIYF,TGTGCCAGCAGCGCGTTGGGAGGCCCAGGTGGAAACACCATATATTTT
.,many,TRBV20-1,TRBJ1-3,CSARRVSGNTIYF,TGCAGTGCTAGGAGAGTTTCTGGAAACACCATATATTTT
.,many,TRBV5-1,TRBJ2-3,CASSTGTPTDTQYF,TGCGCCAGCAGCACCGGGACTCCCACAGATACGCAGTATTTT
.,many,TRBV27,TRBJ1-2,CASSNRGRANTF,TGTGCCAGCAGCAACCGGGGGAGGGCAAACACCTTC
.,many,TRBV5-1,TRBJ1-1,CASSLGTAYTEAFF,TGCGCCAGCAGCTTGGGGACAGCCTACACTGAAGCTTTCTTT
TRBD1,many,TRBV15,TRBJ1-5,CATSRPPGTGQGNQPQHF,TGTGCCACCAGCAGACCCCCCGGGACAGGGCAGGGCAATCAGCCCCAGCATTTT
.,many,TRBV20-1,TRBJ2-2,CSASVPGTGELFF,TGCAGTGCTAGCGTCCCGGGGACCGGGGAGCTGTTTTTT
TRBD1,many,TRBV5-6,TRBJ1-2,CASRRQGAEVLYGYTF,TGTGCCAGCAGACGACAGGGGGCTGAAGTGTTATATGGCTACACCTTC
TRBD1,many,TRBV5-1,TRBJ2-7,CASSLWGQEVEQYF,TGCGCCAGCAGCTTGTGGGGACAGGAGGTCGAGCAGTACTTC
.,many,TRBV5-1,TRBJ2-1,CASSLVRSSYNEQFF,TGCGCCAGCAGCTTGGTGAGAAGCTCCTACAATGAGCAGTTCTTC
TRBD1,many,TRBV11-2,TRBJ1-2,CASSLDRTGGARGYTF,TGTGCCAGCAGCTTAGATAGAACAGGGGGCGCGCGTGGCTACACCTTC
.,many,TRBV6-5,TRBJ2-3,CASSYPDWDPEADTQYF,TGTGCCAGCAGTTACCCTGACTGGGACCCCGAAGCGGATACGCAGTATTTT
TRBD2,many,TRBV7-3,TRBJ2-1,CASSLLAGGHEQFF,TGTGCCAGCAGCTTACTAGCGGGGGGGCATGAGCAGTTCTTC
.,many,TRBV20-1,TRBJ1-5,CSARQGRASGQPQHF,TGCAGTGCCCGCCAGGGCAGGGCTAGCGGTCAGCCCCAGCATTTT